Each of the 15 T cell receptor beta chains below was sequenced from the same sample in a study of T cell changes during pregnancy in multiple sclerosis. The protocol was immunoSEQ multiplex PCR, while the TCRdb copy is restricted to in-frame clones and leaves out a portion. The sample contains roughly 43,000 clones, 85% to 95% of which appear only once. The sample consisted of CD4+ T cells from peripheral blood mononuclear cells, taken in the third trimester of pregnancy. These receptors all stem from a female donor with multiple sclerosis, enrolled in a pregnancy study.

V usage is TRBV5-4 and J usage is TRBJ2-4; 7 bases line up with TRBD1. Unmatched junction bases numbered 3, after V lost 4 bases and J lost 8 bases. The CDR3 runs to 12 residues. Germline loops: CDR1 SGHNT, CDR2 YYREEE (reference sequence). This CDR3 is CASSRQGDIQYF. Here the CDR3 DNA reads TGTGCCAGCAGCAGACAGGGTGACATTCAGTACTTC.

The J gene is TRBJ2-3, the V gene TRBV7-6; maybe TRBD2 (6 bases). V lost 0 bases and J 6 bases, leaving 13 bases between the germline ends. The CDR3 has 15 amino acids. Germline V lookup: CDR1 SGHVS, CDR2 FNYEAQ. CDR3 sequence (DNA): TGTGCCAGCAGCTTAGCGGGACTTACGGCGGATACGCAGTATTTT. Amino acids: CASSLAGLTADTQYF.

The table lists this clone with a few counts. The chain links TRBV7-6 to TRBJ2-2, with TRBD1 matching 8 bases. The CDR3 is 14 residues long. J was trimmed by 5 bases and V by 1 base; bases with no gene match: 0. Looked up from germline, CDR1 is SGHVS and CDR2 is FNYEAQ. The CDR3 protein is CASSLGQGTGELFF. CDR3 bases: TGTGCCAGCAGCTTAGGACAGGGGACCGGGGAGCTGTTTTTT.

This chain joins TRBV19 and TRBJ2-1; possibly TRBD1 for D (6 bases). Trimming removed 4 bases at V and 8 bases at J, with 12 bases between. Germline V gives CDR1 LNHDA, CDR2 SQIVND (reference sequence). This CDR3 region has 13 residues. CDR3 bases: TGTGCCAGTAGTACACAGGGTGGTGATGAGCAGTTCTTC. Encoded protein: CASSTQGGDEQFF.

The rearrangement links TRBV6-6 to TRBJ1-1; D call uncertain. V gave up 2 bases and J gave up 4 bases, with 11 bases separating them. CDR1 is MNHNY, CDR2 SVGAGI, per germline (reference sequence). The CDR3 sequence is 14 residues long. The CDR3 is CASSYPPGITEAFF. The CDR3 nucleotides read TGTGCCAGCAGTTACCCCCCGGGAATCACTGAAGCTTTCTTT.

This chain links TRBV7-2 with TRBJ1-5; the D gene is possibly TRBD1 (6 bases). V was shortened by 2 bases and J by 5 bases, with 16 bases between the two germline ends. Germline-derived CDR1 and CDR2 are SGHTA and FQGNSA. The CDR3 totals 16 residues. The CDR3 sequence is CASSLLGATLYQPQHF. CDR3 sequence (DNA): TGTGCCAGCAGCTTATTGGGGGCTACGTTATATCAGCCCCAGCATTTT.

This sequence joins TRBV6-6 and TRBJ2-1; D possibly corresponds to TRBD1 (5 bases). CDR1 MNHNY and CDR2 SVGAGI come from the germline V gene (reference sequence). CDR3 length: 15 residues. V lost 7 bases and J 9 bases, leaving 22 bases between the germline ends. CDR3 sequence: CASNHRGERGSEQFF. The CDR3 DNA reads TGTGCCAGCAATCATAGGGGCGAGCGTGGTAGTGAGCAGTTCTTC.

V and J are TRBV28 and TRBJ2-1; 13 bases align to TRBD2. V shed 5 bases and J 8 bases; nucleotides not matched to a gene: 9. There are 16 residues in the CDR3. Germline CDR1 reads MDHEN; CDR2 reads SYDVKM. The DNA for the CDR3 is TGTGCCAGCAGTCCCTTCGGGACTAGCGGGAATGATGAGCAGTTCTTC. Amino acids: CASSPFGTSGNDEQFF.

The chain carries TRBV7-6 and TRBJ2-5; D might be TRBD1 (6 bases). The V gene's germline CDR1 is SGHVS and CDR2 FNYEAQ. V lost 3 bases, J lost 6 bases, and 8 bases lay in between. The CDR3 totals 12 residues. In nucleotides, the CDR3 is TGTGCCAGCAGCTTGACAGGCCAGACCCAGTACTTC. Amino acid sequence: CASSLTGQTQYF.

This rearrangement joins TRBV6-5 to TRBJ2-1; TRBD1 aligns across 10 bases. The V gene's germline CDR1 is MNHEY and CDR2 SVGAGI. The junction had 4 bases not matched to a gene; V was cut back by 7 bases and J by 4 bases. The CDR3 length is 14 residues. CDR3 DNA sequence: TGTGCCAGCACCGGGACAGGGGTTTACAATGAGCAGTTCTTC. This sequence encodes CASTGTGVYNEQFF.

Here the CDR3 DNA reads TGTGCCAGCTCGCGGGACGCTGGAAACACCATATATTTT. Translating it yields CASSRDAGNTIYF. The chain combines TRBV18 with TRBJ1-3, with D possibly being TRBD1 (5 bases). CDR1 and CDR2 from the germline V gene are KGHSH and LQKENI. CDR3 length equals 13 residues. The V and J ends lost 6 bases and 2 bases respectively, with 8 bases between them.

The CDR3 DNA reads as TGTGCCAGCAGTTATTACAGGTTGAGCTCCTACGAGCAGTACTTC. Translated: CASSYYRLSSYEQYF. V usage is TRBV28 and J usage is TRBJ2-7; D perhaps matches TRBD1 (5 bases). The CDR3 is made up of 15 amino acids. Looked up from germline, CDR1 is MDHEN and CDR2 is SYDVKM. Trimming stripped 4 bases from V and 0 bases from J, with 13 bases between.

The gene calls are TRBV5-1 and TRBJ1-1; weak D call: TRBD1 (5 bases). Trimming removed 4 bases from V and 5 bases from J, with 18 bases in between. This CDR3 has 15 amino acids. The germline CDR1 and CDR2 sequences are SGHRS and YFSETQ. The CDR3 DNA follows: TGCGCCAGCAGCATAAATGGGGGACTGGGGACTGAAGCTTTCTTT. It translates to CASSINGGLGTEAFF.

The chain joins TRBV20-1 to TRBJ2-3; D perhaps matches TRBD2 (5 bases). V was shortened by 5 bases and J by 6 bases, with 9 bases between the two germline ends. From germline, CDR1 is DFQATT and CDR2 SNEGSKA (reference sequence). This CDR3 comprises 11 residues. The CDR3 is CSASRGDTQYF. DNA for the CDR3: TGCAGTGCTTCCCGCGGGGATACGCAGTATTTT.

The V gene is TRBV7-6, the J gene TRBJ2-6, with 10 bases identical to TRBD1. Germline V gene sequence: CDR1 SGHVS, CDR2 FNYEAQ. V was pared by 2 bases and J by 3 bases, with 4 bases of the junction left unmatched. CDR3 size: 17 residues. The CDR3 DNA reads as TGTGCCAGCAGCTTATCGACAGGGGGCGGTGGGGCCAACGTCCTGACTTTC. This encodes CASSLSTGGGGANVLTF.